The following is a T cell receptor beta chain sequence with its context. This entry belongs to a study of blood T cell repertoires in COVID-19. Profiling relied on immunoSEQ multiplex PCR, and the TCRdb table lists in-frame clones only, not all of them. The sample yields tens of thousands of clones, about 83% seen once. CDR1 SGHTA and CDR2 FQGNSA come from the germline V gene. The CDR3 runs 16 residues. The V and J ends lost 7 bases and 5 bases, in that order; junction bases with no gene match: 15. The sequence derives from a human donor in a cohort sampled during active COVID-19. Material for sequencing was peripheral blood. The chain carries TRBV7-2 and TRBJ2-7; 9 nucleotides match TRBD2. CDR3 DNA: TGTGCCAGCACCGCCCGAGGCGGGGGGGGTGGAAACGAGCAGTACTTC. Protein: CASTARGGGGGNEQYF.